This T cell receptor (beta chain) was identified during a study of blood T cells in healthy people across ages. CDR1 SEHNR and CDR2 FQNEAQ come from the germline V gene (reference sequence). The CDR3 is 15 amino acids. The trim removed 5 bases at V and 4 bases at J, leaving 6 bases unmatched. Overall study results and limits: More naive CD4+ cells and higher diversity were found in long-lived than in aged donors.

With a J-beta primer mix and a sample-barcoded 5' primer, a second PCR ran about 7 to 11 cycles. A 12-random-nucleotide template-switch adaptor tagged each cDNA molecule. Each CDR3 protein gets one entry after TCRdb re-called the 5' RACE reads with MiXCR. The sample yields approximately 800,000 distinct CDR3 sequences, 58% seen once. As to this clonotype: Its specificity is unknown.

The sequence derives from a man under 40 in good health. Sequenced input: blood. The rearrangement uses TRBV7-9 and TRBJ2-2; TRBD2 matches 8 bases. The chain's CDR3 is CASSKSGGATGELFF. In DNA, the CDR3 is TGTGCCAGCAGCAAATCGGGGGGGGCCACCGGGGAGCTGTTTTTT. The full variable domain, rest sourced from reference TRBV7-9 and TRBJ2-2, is DTGVSQNPRHKITKRGQNVTFRCDPISEHNRLYWYRQTLGQGPEFLTYFQNEAQLEKSRLLSDRFSAERPKGSFSTLEIQRTEQGDSAMYLCASSKSGGATGELFFGEGSRLTVL.